The 5 T cell receptor beta chains below all came from one sample that was sequenced in a study of siplizumab effects on memory and regulatory T cells (dated by TCRdb to the late 2010s). The library was made by the immunoSEQ multiplex PCR assay. In TCRdb, the immuneACCESS table is reduced to in-frame sequences with V and J assigned. These tables do not hold every clone; where another copy was compared, an unresolved V gene accounts for under half, and the others remain unexplained. This sample has roughly 64,000 clones in its table, and around 96% of those were observed once. Roughly 0.097% of the sample comes from the top ten. Material: naive CD8+ T cells sorted from blood. Per the publication, the cell subset or site label means: unstimulated naive T cells. Receptors were obtained from a human donor in good health.

This rearrangement joins TRBV6-6 to TRBJ1-1, with D perhaps matching TRBD1 (6 bases). Trimming pared 2 bases from V and 1 base from J, leaving 8 bases between. The germline CDR1 and CDR2 sequences are MNHNY and SVGAGI (reference sequence). CDR3 length equals 14 residues. CDR3 loop: CASSYGTSNTEAFF. The CDR3 DNA is TGTGCCAGCAGTTACGGGACATCGAACACTGAAGCTTTCTTT.

The chain has TRBV27 and TRBJ2-7; D unresolved. V was clipped by 4 bases and J by 2 bases, with 12 bases between them. Germline-derived CDR1 and CDR2 are MNHEY and SMNVEV (reference sequence). CDR3 length equals 14 residues. DNA for the CDR3: TGTGCCAGCAGTTCATGGGGTTCGGCCTACGAGCAGTACTTC. Translating gives CASSSWGSAYEQYF.

The chain uses TRBV4-2 and TRBJ2-7; possibly TRBD2 for D (5 bases). This CDR3 is built from 13 residues. From germline, CDR1 is LGHNA and CDR2 YNFKEQ. V gave up 3 bases and J gave up 2 bases, with 8 bases separating them. In nucleotides, the CDR3 is TGTGCCAGCAGCCAGGCGGGCCCCTACGAGCAGTACTTC. Its translation is CASSQAGPYEQYF.

The J gene is TRBJ1-2, the V gene TRBV2, with 7 bases fitting TRBD1. V was pared by 9 bases and J by 0 bases, with 10 bases of the junction left unmatched. The V gene's germline CDR1 is SNHLY and CDR2 FYNNEI. The CDR3 covers 15 residues. This chain's CDR3 is CASVRGQLANYGYTF. Here the CDR3 DNA reads TGTGCCAGTGTGAGGGGACAGCTCGCTAACTATGGCTACACCTTC.

The chain is built from TRBV27 and TRBJ2-7, with 7 bases that match TRBD1. CDR1 is MNHEY, CDR2 SMNVEV, per germline (reference sequence). V lost 7 bases, J lost 0 bases, and 6 bases stayed unmatched. The CDR3 is 14 residues long. For the CDR3, the DNA is TGTGCCAGCATCCAGACAGGGACCTCCTACGAGCAGTACTTC. The encoded protein is CASIQTGTSYEQYF.